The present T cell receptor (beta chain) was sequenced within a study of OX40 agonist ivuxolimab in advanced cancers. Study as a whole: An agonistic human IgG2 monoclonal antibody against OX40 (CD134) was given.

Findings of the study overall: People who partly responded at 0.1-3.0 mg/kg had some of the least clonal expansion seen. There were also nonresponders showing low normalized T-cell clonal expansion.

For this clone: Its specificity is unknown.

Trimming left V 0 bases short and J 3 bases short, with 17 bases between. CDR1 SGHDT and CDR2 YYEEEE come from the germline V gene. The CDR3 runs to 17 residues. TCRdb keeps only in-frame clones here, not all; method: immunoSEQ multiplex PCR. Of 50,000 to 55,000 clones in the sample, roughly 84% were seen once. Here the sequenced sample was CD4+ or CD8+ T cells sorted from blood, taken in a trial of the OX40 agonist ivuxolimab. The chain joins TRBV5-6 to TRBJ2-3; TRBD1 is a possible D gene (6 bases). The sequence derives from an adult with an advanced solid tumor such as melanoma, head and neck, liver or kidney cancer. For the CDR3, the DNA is TGTGCCAGCAGCTTGGGCTGGACAGTAGAAGGTACAGATACGCAGTATTTT. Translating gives CASSLGWTVEGTDTQYF.